This TCR beta chain is drawn from a study of identical twins. Germline V gene data show CDR1 as ENHRY and CDR2 as SYGVKD. This CDR3 has 17 residues. Trimming cost V 4 bases and J 2 bases, with 19 bases left between them. cDNA molecules carried unique molecular identifiers, and template switching added a universal primer site. TCRdb analysed the 5' RACE reads with MiXCR anew, one entry per CDR3 protein. The data show roughly 250,000 distinct CDR3 sequences, 11% to 15% seen once. The study, taken as a whole, reports: Where beta out-of-frame sequences were concerned, excess twin sharing was weaker. There is a chance that invariant MAIT and iNKT cells partially muddied zero-insertion analyses.

This clonotype was counted only a few times. The antigen remains unidentified. Sequenced input: memory (CD45RO+) T cells sorted from blood. The chain uses TRBV10-3 and TRBJ2-3, with D possibly TRBD2 on 7 matching bases. The clonotype was recovered from a woman aged 18-29 years in good health. CDR3 region: CAISGTRGADTTDTQYF. For the CDR3, the DNA is TGTGCCATCAGTGGGACTCGGGGGGCGGACACCACAGATACGCAGTATTTT.